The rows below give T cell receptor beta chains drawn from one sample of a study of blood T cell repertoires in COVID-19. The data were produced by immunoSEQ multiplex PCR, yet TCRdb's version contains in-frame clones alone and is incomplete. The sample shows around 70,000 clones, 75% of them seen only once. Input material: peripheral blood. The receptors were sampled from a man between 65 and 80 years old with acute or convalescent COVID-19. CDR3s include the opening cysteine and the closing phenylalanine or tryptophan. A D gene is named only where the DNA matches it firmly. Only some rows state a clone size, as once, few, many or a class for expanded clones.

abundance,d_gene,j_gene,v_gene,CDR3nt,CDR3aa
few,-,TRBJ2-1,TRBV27,TGTGCCAGCAGCGCCGACAGATTATCCAATGAGCAGTTCTTC,CASSADRLSNEQFF
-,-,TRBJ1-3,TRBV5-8,TGTGCCAGCAGCTTGGACTTTGTTATCCGAGGAAACACCATATATTTT,CASSLDFVIRGNTIYF
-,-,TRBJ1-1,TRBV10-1,TGCGCCAGCAGCCCTGGGGACTCTGGGAAAGCTTTCTTT,CASSPGDSGKAFF
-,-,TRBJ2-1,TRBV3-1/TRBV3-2,TGTGCCAGCAGCCTTAGCGGTAGCTCCTACAATGAGCAGTTCTTC,CASSLSGSSYNEQFF
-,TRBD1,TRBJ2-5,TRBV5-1,TGCGCCAGCAGCTTAGGGACAGGGGGAGAGACCCAGTACTTC,CASSLGTGGETQYF
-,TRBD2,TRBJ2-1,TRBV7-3,TGTGCCAGCAGCCAGCCGGGACTAGCCAATGAGCAGTTCTTC,CASSQPGLANEQFF
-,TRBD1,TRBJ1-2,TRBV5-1,TGCGCCAGCGGATTAACAGGGGTCGGGGGCTACACCTTC,CASGLTGVGGYTF
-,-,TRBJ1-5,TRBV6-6,TGTGCCAGCGCCCAGAGGGATCAGCCCCAGCATTTT,CASAQRDQPQHF
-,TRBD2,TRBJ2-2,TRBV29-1,TGCAGCGTTGATGGGGGGGCGAACACCGGGGAGCTGTTTTTT,CSVDGGANTGELFF
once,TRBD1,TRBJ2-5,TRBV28,TGTGCCAGCAGCCCATATCCCGTAGGGACAGGGGGCCAAGAGACCCAGTACTTC,CASSPYPVGTGGQETQYF
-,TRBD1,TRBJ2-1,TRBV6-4,TGTGCCAGCAGTGGTAAACAGGGGGCATTTTACAATGAGCAGTTCTTC,CASSGKQGAFYNEQFF
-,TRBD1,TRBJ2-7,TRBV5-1,TGCGCCAGCAGCGACGACAGGGGGTCCTACGAGCAGTACTTC,CASSDDRGSYEQYF
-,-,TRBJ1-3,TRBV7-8,TGTGCCAGCAGCTTAAATACAGGGCCTGGAAACACCATATATTTT,CASSLNTGPGNTIYF
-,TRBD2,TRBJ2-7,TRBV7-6,TGTGCCAGCAGCTTAGGGACCGGTACGGGAGGCGGCGGGTTCGAGCAGTACTTC,CASSLGTGTGGGGFEQYF
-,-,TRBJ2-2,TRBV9,TGTGCCAGCAGCGTAGGAATAGGGGCCCCTCCGAACACCGGGGAGCTGTTTTTT,CASSVGIGAPPNTGELFF
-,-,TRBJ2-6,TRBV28,TGTGCCAGCAGTTCTCTAACCCCTTATAACCGCCCCTTCTCTGGGGCCAACGTCCTGACTTTC,CASSSLTPYNRPFSGANVLTF
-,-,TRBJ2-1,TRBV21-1,TGTGCCAGCCGAGCTAGCGGGAGGCCTCACTACTACAATGAGCAGTTCTTC,CASRASGRPHYYNEQFF
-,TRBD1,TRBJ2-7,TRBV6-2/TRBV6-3,TGTGCCAGCAGTTACACGGGACAGCCTAGGGCGCAGTACTTC,CASSYTGQPRAQYF
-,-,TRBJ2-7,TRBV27,TGTGCCAGCAGTTTAGGGGGCGTTAGGACCTACGAGCAGTACTTC,CASSLGGVRTYEQYF
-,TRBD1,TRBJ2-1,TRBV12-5,TGTGCTAGTGGTTTGGTAAAGGGGGCTCAGTTCTTC,CASGLVKGAQFF
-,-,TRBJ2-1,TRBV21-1,TGTGCCAGCAGCTCCGAGCGGGATCCCCCCTACAATGGGCAGTTCTTC,CASSSERDPPYNGQFF
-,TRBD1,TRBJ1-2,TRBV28,TGTGCCAGCAGGACTTGGGGACAGGGGGTGGGCTACACCTTC,CASRTWGQGVGYTF
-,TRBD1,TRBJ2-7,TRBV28,TGTGCCAGCAGCCTAACGACCCCGGGACAGGGGGTTGGGAACGAGCAGTACTTC,CASSLTTPGQGVGNEQYF
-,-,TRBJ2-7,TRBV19,TGTGCCAGTATGCCAGGCAGGGGAACCCACGAGCAGTACTTC,CASMPGRGTHEQYF
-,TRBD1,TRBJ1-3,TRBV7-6,TGTGCCAGCAGCTTAGCGGCAGGGGGCTTTGGAAACACCATATATTTT,CASSLAAGGFGNTIYF
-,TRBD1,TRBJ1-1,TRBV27,TGTGCCAGCAGGCGATCCACAGGGGCGAACACTGAAGCTTTCTTT,CASRRSTGANTEAFF
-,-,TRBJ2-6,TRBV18,TGTGCCAGCTCCGTATCCGAGACAGTCTCTGGGGCCAACGTCCTGACTTTC,CASSVSETVSGANVLTF
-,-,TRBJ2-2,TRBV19,TGTGCCAGTAGTTCAGGGAAGGCCGGGGAGCTGTTTTTT,CASSSGKAGELFF
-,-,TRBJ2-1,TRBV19,TGTGCCAGTAGTATAGTTGCGTCGTTCAATGAGCAGTTCTTC,CASSIVASFNEQFF
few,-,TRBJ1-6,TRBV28,-,CASSSSTGKGSPLHF
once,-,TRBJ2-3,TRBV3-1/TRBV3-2,TGTGCCAGCAGCCAAGATCGGTATACGCAGTATTTT,CASSQDRYTQYF
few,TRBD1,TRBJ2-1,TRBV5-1,TGCGCCAGCAGCTTGCGGCTCGGGACAGATTACAATGAGCAGTTCTTC,CASSLRLGTDYNEQFF
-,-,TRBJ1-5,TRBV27,TGTGCCAGCAGTTCACAGGAGCATCAGCCCCAGCATTTT,CASSSQEHQPQHF
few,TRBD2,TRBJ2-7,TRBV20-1,TGCAGTGCTAGTAAAAGCTCCCTTCTGGGGGGGGGTCGTTACGAGCAGTACTTC,CSASKSSLLGGGRYEQYF
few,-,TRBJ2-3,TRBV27,TGTGCCAGCAGTTTCCTAAGCACAGATACGCAGTATTTT,CASSFLSTDTQYF
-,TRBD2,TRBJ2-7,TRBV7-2,TGTGCCAGCAGCTTAATGCGGCCTAGCGGGACCAATAGGGGCTCCGAGCAGTACTTC,CASSLMRPSGTNRGSEQYF
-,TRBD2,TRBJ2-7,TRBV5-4,TGTGCCAGCAGCCGAGGTTGGACTAGCGACTCCTACGAGCAGTACTTC,CASSRGWTSDSYEQYF
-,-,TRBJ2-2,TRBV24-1,TGTGCCACCAGTGATTACGCGGTGAACACCGGGGAGCTGTTTTTT,CATSDYAVNTGELFF
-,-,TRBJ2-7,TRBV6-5,TGTGCCAGCCAGTTGACTGCTCTCAACTACGAGCAGTACTTC,CASQLTALNYEQYF
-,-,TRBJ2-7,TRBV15,TGTGCCACCAGCATGCTAGCGCTATCCTACGAGCAGTACTTC,CATSMLALSYEQYF
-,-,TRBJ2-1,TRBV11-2,TGTGCCAGCAGCTTAATCTCGACTGCGGGGAGGATTGAGCAGTTCTTC,CASSLISTAGRIEQFF
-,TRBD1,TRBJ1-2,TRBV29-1,TGCAGCGTTGAAGTTCCGGACAGGGAAGGCGATGGCTACACCTTC,CSVEVPDREGDGYTF
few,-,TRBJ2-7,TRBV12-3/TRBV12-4,TGTGCCAGCAGGCAGGGTCCGGGCTACGAGCAGTACTTC,CASRQGPGYEQYF
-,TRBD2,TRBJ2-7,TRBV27,TGTGCCAGCAGTTTAGGGCTAGCGGGAGGGTCTAGCTACGAGCAGTACTTC,CASSLGLAGGSSYEQYF
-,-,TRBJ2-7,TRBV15,TGTGCCACCAGCAGACCTGACAGGCCACCCTACGAGCAGTACTTC,CATSRPDRPPYEQYF
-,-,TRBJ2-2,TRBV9,TGTGCCAGCACCCTCGGACTCAACACCGGGGAGCTGTTTTTT,CASTLGLNTGELFF
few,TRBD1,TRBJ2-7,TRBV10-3,TGTGCCTCCGGGACAGACGGCTACGAGCAGTACTTC,CASGTDGYEQYF
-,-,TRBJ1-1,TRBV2,TGTGCCAGCGGCTCCCAGGGTAAGAACACTGAAGCTTTCTTT,CASGSQGKNTEAFF